The sequence of this TCR beta chain was determined in a study of shared clonotypes between healthy human individuals. Study-level points and caveats: All-four-donor shared clonotypes had higher generation probabilities than non-shared clonotypes did.

The ends were cut back, 6 bases at V and 6 bases at J, with 17 bases in the middle. This CDR3 spans 15 amino acids. Germline V gives CDR1 MNHEY, CDR2 SMNVEV (reference sequence). Each replicate PCR on the sorted subsets used approximately 180 ng DNA (around 31,000 T cell genomes). Assay: immunoSEQ multiplex PCR; the TCRdb copy retains only in-frame clones and omits some. In the table there are roughly 1,600,000 clones, less than 99% of which are singletons. A note on this clone: Its antigen is not identified.

The sequence derives from a man aged 25 to 40 in good health. The rearrangement uses TRBV27 and TRBJ2-2; D perhaps matches TRBD1 (6 bases). The material sequenced was naive CD4+ T cells sorted from blood. The sample's subset: CD45RA+ positively selected. The CDR3 DNA reads as TGTGCCAGCAGCTTCTACGGAAACAGGGCCGGGGAGCTGTTTTTT. It specifies CASSFYGNRAGELFF.